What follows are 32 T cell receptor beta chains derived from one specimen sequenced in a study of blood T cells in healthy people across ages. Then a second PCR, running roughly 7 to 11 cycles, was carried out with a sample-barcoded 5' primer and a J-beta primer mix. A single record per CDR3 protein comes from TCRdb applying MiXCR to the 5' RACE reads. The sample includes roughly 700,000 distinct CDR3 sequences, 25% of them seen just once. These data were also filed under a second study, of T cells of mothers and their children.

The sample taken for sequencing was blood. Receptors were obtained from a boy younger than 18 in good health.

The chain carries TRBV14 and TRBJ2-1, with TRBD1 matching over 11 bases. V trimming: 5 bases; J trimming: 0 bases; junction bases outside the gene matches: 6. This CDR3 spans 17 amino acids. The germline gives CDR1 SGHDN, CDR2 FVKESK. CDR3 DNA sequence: TGTGCCAGCAGCGTCGGACAGGGGGCGACCTCCTACAATGAGCAGTTCTTC. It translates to CASSVGQGATSYNEQFF.

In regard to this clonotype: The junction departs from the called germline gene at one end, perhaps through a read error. CDR3 loop: CASSQDIVLAMNEQSF. CDR3 DNA sequence: TGTGCCAGCAGCCAAGATATTGTACTAGCGATGAATGAGCAGTCCTTC. The chain couples TRBV14 to TRBJ2-5; 7 bases match TRBD2. Looked up from germline, CDR1 is SGHDN and CDR2 is FVKESK. This CDR3 comprises 16 residues. Based on the CDR3 plus reference TRBV14 and TRBJ2-5, the full variable domain is EAGVTQFPSHSVIEKGQTVTLRCDPISGHDNLYWYRRVMGKEIKFLLHFVKESKQDESGMPNNRFLAERTGGTYSTLKVQPAELEDSGVYFCASSQDIVLAMNEQSFGPGTRLLVL.

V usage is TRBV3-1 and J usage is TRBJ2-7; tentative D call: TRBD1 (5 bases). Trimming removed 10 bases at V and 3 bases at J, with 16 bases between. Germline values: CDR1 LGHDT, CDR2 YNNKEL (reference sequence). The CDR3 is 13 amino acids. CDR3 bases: TGTGCCACCCAAAAGGCAGGGCTCTACGAGCAGTACTTC. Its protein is CATQKAGLYEQYF.

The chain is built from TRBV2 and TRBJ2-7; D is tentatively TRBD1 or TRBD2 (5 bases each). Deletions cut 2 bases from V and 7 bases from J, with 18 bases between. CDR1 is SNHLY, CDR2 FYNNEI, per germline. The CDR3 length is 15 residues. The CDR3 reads CASSEQRSGLGEQYF. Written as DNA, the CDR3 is TGTGCCAGCAGTGAACAGCGGTCAGGGTTGGGGGAGCAGTACTTC.

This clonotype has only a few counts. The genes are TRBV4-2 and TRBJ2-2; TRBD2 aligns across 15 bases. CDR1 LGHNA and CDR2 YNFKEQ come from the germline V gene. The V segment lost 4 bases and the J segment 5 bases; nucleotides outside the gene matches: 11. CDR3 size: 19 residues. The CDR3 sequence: CASSRSLGLAGGGTGELFF. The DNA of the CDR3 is TGTGCCAGCAGCCGAAGTCTGGGACTAGCGGGAGGAGGGACCGGGGAGCTGTTTTTT.

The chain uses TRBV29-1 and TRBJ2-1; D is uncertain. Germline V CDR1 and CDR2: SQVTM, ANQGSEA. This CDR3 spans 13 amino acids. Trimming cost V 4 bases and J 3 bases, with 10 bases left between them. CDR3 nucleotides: TGCAGCGTTGGACCGGACCGCTACAATGAGCAGTTCTTC. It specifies CSVGPDRYNEQFF.

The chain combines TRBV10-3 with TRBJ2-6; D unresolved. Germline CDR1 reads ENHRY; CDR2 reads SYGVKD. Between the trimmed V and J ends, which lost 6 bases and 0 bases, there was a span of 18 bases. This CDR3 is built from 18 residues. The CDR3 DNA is TGTGCCATCAGGGCACGAGAAATCAAGGACTCTGGGGCCAACGTCCTGACTTTC. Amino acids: CAIRAREIKDSGANVLTF.

CDR3 in amino acids: CASNAGTSGGVHFF. The CDR3 DNA reads as TGTGCCAGCAACGCCGGGACTAGCGGGGGGGTTCACTTCTTC. The chain carries TRBV9 and TRBJ2-1; 16 bases are shared with TRBD2. Germline-derived CDR1 and CDR2 are SGDLS and YYNGEE. This CDR3 is built from 14 residues. V was clipped by 6 bases and J by 16 bases; unmatched bases: 10.

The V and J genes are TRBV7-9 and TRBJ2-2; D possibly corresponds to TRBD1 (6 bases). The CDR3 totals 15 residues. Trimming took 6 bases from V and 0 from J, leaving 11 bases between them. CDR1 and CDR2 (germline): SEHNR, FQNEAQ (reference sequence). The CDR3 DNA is TGTGCCAGCAGTGTATACAGGGCGAACACCGGGGAGCTGTTTTTT. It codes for CASSVYRANTGELFF.

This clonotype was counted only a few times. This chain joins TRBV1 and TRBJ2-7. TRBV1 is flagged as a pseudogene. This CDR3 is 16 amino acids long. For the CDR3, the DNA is TGCACCAGCAGCTCCCTTAAAGGTGTCAGAACCTACGAGCAGTACTTC. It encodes CTSSSLKGVRTYEQYF.

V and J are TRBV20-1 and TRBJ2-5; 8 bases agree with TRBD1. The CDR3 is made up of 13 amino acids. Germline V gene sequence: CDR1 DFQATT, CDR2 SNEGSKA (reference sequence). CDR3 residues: CSTGGGRQETQYF. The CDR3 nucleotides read TGCTCCACAGGGGGAGGTCGGCAAGAGACCCAGTACTTC.

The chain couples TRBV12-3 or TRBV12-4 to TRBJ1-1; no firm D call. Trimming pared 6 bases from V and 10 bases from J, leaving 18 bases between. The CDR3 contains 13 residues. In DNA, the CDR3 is TGTGCCAGCAGGGGAATTACCGGGAGTGGAGCTTTCTTT. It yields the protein CASRGITGSGAFF.

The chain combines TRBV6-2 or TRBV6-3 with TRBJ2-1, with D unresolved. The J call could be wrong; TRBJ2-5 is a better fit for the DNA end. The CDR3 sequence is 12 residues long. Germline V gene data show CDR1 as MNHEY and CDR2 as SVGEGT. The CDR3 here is CASSYSSGTQYF. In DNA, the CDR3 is TGTGCCAGCAGTTACTCTAGTGGTACCCAGTACTTC.

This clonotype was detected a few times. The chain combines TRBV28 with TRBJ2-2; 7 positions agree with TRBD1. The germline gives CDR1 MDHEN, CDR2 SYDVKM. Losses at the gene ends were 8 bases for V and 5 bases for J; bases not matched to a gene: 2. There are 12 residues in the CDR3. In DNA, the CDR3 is TGTGCCAGCTACAGGGGAACCGGGGAGCTGTTTTTT. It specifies CASYRGTGELFF.

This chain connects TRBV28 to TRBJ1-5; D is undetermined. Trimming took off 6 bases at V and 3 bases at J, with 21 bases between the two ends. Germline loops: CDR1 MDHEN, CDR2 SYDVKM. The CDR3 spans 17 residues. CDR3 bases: TGTGCCAGCAGCCGTTCCTCGTGGGTAAGACCCAATCAGCCCCAGCATTTT. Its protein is CASSRSSWVRPNQPQHF.

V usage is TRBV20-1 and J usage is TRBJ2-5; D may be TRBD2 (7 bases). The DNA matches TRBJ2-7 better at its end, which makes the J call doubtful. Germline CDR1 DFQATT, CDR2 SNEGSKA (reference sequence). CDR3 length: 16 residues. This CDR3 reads CSASWPESGDNYEQYF. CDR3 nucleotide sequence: TGCAGTGCTAGTTGGCCCGAAAGCGGGGACAATTACGAGCAGTACTTC.

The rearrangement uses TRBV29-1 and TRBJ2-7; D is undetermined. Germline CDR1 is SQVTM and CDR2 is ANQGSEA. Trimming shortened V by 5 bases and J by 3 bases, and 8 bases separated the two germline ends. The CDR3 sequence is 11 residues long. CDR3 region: CSVSSGYEQYF. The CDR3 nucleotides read TGCAGCGTTTCGTCAGGCTACGAGCAGTACTTC.

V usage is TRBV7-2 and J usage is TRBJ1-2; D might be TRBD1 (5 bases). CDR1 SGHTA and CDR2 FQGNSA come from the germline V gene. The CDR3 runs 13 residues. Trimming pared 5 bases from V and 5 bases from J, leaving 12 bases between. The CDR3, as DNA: TGTGCCAGCAGCCCTGACAGCCGATATGGCTACACCTTC. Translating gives CASSPDSRYGYTF.

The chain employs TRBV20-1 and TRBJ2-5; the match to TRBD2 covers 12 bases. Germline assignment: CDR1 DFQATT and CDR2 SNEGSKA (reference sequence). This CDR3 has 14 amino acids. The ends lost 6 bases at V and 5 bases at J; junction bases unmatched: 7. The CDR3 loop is CSAPTSGGSETQYF. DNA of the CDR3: TGCAGTGCCCCTACTAGCGGGGGGTCTGAGACCCAGTACTTC.

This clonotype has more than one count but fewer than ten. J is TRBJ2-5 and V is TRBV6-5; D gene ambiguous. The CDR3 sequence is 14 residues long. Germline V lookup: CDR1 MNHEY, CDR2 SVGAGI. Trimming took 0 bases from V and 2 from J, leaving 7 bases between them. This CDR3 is CASSYSGRQETQYF. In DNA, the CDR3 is TGTGCCAGCAGTTACTCAGGGCGGCAAGAGACCCAGTACTTC.

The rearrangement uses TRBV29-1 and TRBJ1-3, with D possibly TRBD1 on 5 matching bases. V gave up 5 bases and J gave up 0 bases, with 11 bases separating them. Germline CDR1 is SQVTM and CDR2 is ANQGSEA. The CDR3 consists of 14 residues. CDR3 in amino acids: CSVFSTGSGNTIYF. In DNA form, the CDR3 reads TGCAGCGTTTTTTCAACAGGCTCTGGAAACACCATATATTTT.

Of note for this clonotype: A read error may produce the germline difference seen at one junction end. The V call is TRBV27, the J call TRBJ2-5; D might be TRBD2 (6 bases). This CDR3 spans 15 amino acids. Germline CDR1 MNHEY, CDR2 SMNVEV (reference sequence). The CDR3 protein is CASSLGLLEFEEKFF. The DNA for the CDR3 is TGTGCCAGCAGTTTAGGACTACTGGAGTTCGAGGAGAAGTTCTTC.

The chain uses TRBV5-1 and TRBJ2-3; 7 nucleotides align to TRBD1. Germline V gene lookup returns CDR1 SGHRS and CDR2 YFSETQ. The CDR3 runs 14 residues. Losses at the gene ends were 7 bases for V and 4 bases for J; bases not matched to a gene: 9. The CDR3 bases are TGCGCCAGCCTTCGACAGGGCGCGGCAGATACGCAGTATTTT. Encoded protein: CASLRQGAADTQYF.

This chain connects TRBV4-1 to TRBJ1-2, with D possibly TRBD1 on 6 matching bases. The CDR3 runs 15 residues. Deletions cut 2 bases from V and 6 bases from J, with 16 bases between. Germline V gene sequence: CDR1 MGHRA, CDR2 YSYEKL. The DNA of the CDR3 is TGCGCCAGCAGCCAATACCAACAGGGAAGAGATGGCTACACCTTC. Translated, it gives CASSQYQQGRDGYTF.

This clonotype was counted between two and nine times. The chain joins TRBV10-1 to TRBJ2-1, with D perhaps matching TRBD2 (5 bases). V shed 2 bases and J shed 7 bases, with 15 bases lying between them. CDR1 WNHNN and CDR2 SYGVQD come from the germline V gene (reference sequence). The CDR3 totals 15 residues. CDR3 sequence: CASSERRPEGNEQFF. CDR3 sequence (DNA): TGCGCCAGCAGTGAGAGGAGACCCGAGGGAAATGAGCAGTTCTTC.

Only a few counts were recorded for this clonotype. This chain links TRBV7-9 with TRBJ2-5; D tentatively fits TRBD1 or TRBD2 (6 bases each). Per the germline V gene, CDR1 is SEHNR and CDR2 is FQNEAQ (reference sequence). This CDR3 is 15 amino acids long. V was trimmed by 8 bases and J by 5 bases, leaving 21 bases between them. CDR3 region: CASEWGQGGWETQYF. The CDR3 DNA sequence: TGTGCCAGCGAATGGGGGCAGGGAGGCTGGGAGACCCAGTACTTC.

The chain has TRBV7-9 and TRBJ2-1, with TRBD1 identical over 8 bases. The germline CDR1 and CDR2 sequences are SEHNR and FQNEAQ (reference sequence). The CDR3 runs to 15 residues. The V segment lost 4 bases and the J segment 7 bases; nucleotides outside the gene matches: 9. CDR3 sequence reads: CASSSDRVVTNEQFF. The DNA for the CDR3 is TGTGCCAGCAGCTCGGACAGGGTAGTCACGAATGAGCAGTTCTTC.

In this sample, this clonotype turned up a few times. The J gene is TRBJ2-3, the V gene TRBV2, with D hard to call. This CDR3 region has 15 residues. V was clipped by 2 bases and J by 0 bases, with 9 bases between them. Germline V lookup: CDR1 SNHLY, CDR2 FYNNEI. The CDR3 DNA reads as TGTGCCAGCAGTGAACTTAGAGCGAGCACAGATACGCAGTATTTT. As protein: CASSELRASTDTQYF.

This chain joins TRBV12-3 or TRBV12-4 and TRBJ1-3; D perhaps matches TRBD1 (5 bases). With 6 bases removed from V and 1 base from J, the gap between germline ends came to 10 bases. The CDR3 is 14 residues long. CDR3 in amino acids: CASSMTESGNTIYF. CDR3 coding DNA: TGTGCCAGCAGCATGACAGAATCTGGAAACACCATATATTTT.

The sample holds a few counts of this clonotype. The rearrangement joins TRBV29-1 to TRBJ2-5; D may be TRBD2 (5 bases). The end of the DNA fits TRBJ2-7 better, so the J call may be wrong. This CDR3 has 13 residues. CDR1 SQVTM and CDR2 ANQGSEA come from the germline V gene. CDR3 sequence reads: CSVALGLAYEQYF. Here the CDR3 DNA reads TGCAGCGTGGCCCTTGGACTGGCTTACGAGCAGTACTTC.

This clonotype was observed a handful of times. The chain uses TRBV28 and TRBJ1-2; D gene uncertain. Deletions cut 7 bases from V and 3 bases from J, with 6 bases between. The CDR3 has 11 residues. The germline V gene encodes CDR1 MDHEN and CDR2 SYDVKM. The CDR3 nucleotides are TGTGCCAGCACACAGTACTATGGCTACACCTTC. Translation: CASTQYYGYTF.

CDR3 DNA sequence: TGTGCCAGCAGCCCCGGACTAGGGTCTGGGACCCAGTACTTC. Encoded protein: CASSPGLGSGTQYF. This chain joins TRBV6-1 and TRBJ2-5, with 7 bases aligning to TRBD2. V trimming: 6 bases; J trimming: 7 bases; junction bases outside the gene matches: 11. The CDR3 sequence is 14 residues long. Germline V lookup: CDR1 MNHNS, CDR2 SASEGT.